Following are 6 T cell receptor beta chains from one sample sequenced in a study of T cell responses to AZD1222 COVID-19 vaccine. Produced via immunoSEQ multiplex PCR; TCRdb's table is partial and in-frame only. The sample has 130,000 to 150,000 clones; about nine tenths are singletons. The sample here was peripheral blood, taken 28 days after the second AZD1222 dose. These receptors were collected from an adult who received the AZD1222 COVID-19 vaccine.

This rearrangement joins TRBV12-5 to TRBJ2-5; 9 nucleotides agree with TRBD2. CDR1 is LGHNT, CDR2 FRNRAP, per germline. CDR3 length: 14 residues. The V and J ends lost 6 bases and 5 bases, in that order; junction bases with no gene match: 7. DNA of the CDR3: TGTGCTAGTGGAGATAGCGGGAGAAGGGAGACCCAGTACTTC. Amino acids: CASGDSGRRETQYF.

The chain links TRBV7-2 to TRBJ1-6; possibly TRBD1 for D (5 bases). This CDR3 is built from 17 residues. Germline V gene lookup returns CDR1 SGHTA and CDR2 FQGNSA. Deletions cut 5 bases from V and 0 bases from J, with 14 bases between. The DNA for the CDR3 is TGTGCCAGCAGCACGCTACAGGTCGGCTCCTATAATTCACCCCTCCACTTT. Translated: CASSTLQVGSYNSPLHF. Complete variable domain (other parts from reference TRBV7-2 and TRBJ1-6): GAGVSQSPSNKVTEKGKDVELRCDPISGHTALYWYRQSLGQGLEFLIYFQGNSAPDKSGLPSDRFSAERTGGSVSTLTIQRTQQEDSAVYLCASSTLQVGSYNSPLHFGNGTRLTVT.

The genes are TRBV29-1 and TRBJ1-1; 8 bases map to TRBD1. CDR3 length: 14 residues. Germline values: CDR1 SQVTM, CDR2 ANQGSEA. The CDR3 loop is CSLSRTGLNTEAFF. The CDR3 DNA follows: TGCAGTCTCAGTAGGACAGGGTTGAACACTGAAGCTTTCTTT. The whole variable domain, remainder taken from reference TRBV29-1 and TRBJ1-1, is SAVISQKPSRDICQRGTSLTIQCQVDSQVTMMFWYRQQPGQSLTLIATANQGSEATYESGFVIDKFPISRPNLTFSTLTVSNMSPEDSSIYLCSLSRTGLNTEAFFGQGTRLTVV.

V is TRBV10-3 and J is TRBJ2-3; 10 bases align to TRBD1. After removal of 6 bases from V and 1 base from J, the junction contained 4 bases not matched to a gene. The CDR3 sequence is 15 residues long. Germline V lookup: CDR1 ENHRY, CDR2 SYGVKD. The DNA of the CDR3 is TGTGCCATCAGAGACAGGGGGCGCGGCACAGATACGCAGTATTTT. It translates to CAIRDRGRGTDTQYF.

This chain uses TRBV19 with TRBJ2-1; a weak D match, TRBD1 (5 bases). Germline values: CDR1 LNHDA, CDR2 SQIVND (reference sequence). The CDR3 runs 14 residues. V was pared by 0 bases and J by 6 bases, with 9 bases between. The CDR3 DNA sequence: TGTGCCAGTAGTATAGATCCTAGGGGCAATGAGCAGTTCTTC. Its protein product is CASSIDPRGNEQFF.

The chain couples TRBV28 to TRBJ1-6; a weak D match, TRBD1 (6 bases). Germline V CDR1 and CDR2: MDHEN, SYDVKM. V was shortened by 5 bases and J by 7 bases, with 12 bases between the two germline ends. This CDR3 has 14 amino acids. The CDR3 nucleotides read TGTGCCAGCAGTACCGGGACACGGAATTCACCCCTCCACTTT. It codes for CASSTGTRNSPLHF.